This TCR beta chain was sequenced in a study of OX40 agonist ivuxolimab in advanced cancers. Background on the study: With ivuxolimab, an agonistic anti-OX40 (CD134) antibody, patients were treated. Overall study findings and caveats: The average count of expanded clones was higher among CD8+ T cells than among CD4+.

The CDR3 has 16 amino acids. The germline V and J ends were trimmed by 4 bases and 4 bases, with 18 bases remaining between them. Germline CDR1 SGHDT, CDR2 YYEEEE. TCRdb keeps only in-frame clones here, not all; method: immunoSEQ multiplex PCR. The sample lists about 70,000 clones, 85% occurring once. Note on this clone: The antigen remains undetermined.

This sequence was found in an adult with an advanced solid tumor such as melanoma, head and neck, liver or kidney cancer. This specimen was CD4+ or CD8+ T cells sorted from blood, taken in a trial of the OX40 agonist ivuxolimab. V and J are TRBV5-6 and TRBJ2-1, with D possibly being TRBD2 (7 bases). In nucleotides, the CDR3 is TGTGCCAGCAGCCTCGGGGGGCCCTCTTATTACAATGAGCAGTTCTTC. Amino acid sequence: CASSLGGPSYYNEQFF.